The 29 T cell receptor beta chains in this list originate from one sample, sequenced in a study of regulatory T cells in long-lasting Graves disease. The authors built TCR beta libraries using iRepertoire HTBI primers and Arm-PCR of CDR3 regions. TCRdb re-called the multiplex PCR reads with MiXCR, one entry per CDR3 protein. The data hold 400,000 to 500,000 distinct CDR3 sequences, with about 15% observed a single time. Time point reported: newly diagnosed GD, antithyroid drugs for less than 3 months. Preparation of the TCR library used RNA extracted from PBMCs. This same sample was also part of a study on T cells in Graves' hyperthyroidism and ophthalmopathy.

The sequencing here drew on peripheral blood mononuclear cells (PBMCs), taken at new diagnosis, from a patient treated with antithyroid drugs. These TCRs come from a woman between 18 and 30 years old with Graves disease.

This clonotype showed up many times. This rearrangement joins TRBV2 to TRBJ2-1; 7 bases fit TRBD2. V trimming: 8 bases; J trimming: 5 bases; junction bases outside the gene matches: 12. The CDR3 covers 15 residues. Germline assignment: CDR1 SNHLY and CDR2 FYNNEI. CDR3 protein: CASQPEGLPDNEQFF. CDR3 DNA: TGTGCCAGCCAACCCGAGGGACTACCCGACAATGAGCAGTTCTTC.

V and J are TRBV12-3 or TRBV12-4 and TRBJ1-6; possibly TRBD1 for D (5 bases). This CDR3 comprises 14 residues. The V gene lost 3 bases and the J gene lost 8 bases, with 11 bases spanning the gap. DNA for the CDR3: TGTGCCAGCAGTTTCAAGGGGCGGGATTCACCCCTCCACTTT. Its protein is CASSFKGRDSPLHF.

The V call is TRBV29-1, the J call TRBJ2-1; D not resolved. CDR1 SQVTM and CDR2 ANQGSEA come from the germline V gene. The CDR3 has 13 residues. V dropped 3 bases and J dropped 0 bases, with 6 bases sitting between them. The CDR3 loop is CSVDRTSYNEQFF. The CDR3 DNA follows: TGCAGCGTTGACAGGACCTCCTACAATGAGCAGTTCTTC.

This clonotype was recorded many times. The chain is built from TRBV28 and TRBJ2-3; 8 nucleotides match TRBD2. Germline trimming cut 4 bases from V and 2 bases from J; bases unmatched to any gene: 14. CDR1 is MDHEN, CDR2 SYDVKM, per germline. CDR3 length: 18 amino acids. The CDR3 coding sequence is TGTGCCAGCAGTTCCCTGATTAAGGGCGGGAGGATCACAGATACGCAGTATTTT. It specifies CASSSLIKGGRITDTQYF.

In DNA form, the CDR3 reads TGTGCCATCAGTGAAAGGATCACCGGGGAGCTGTTTTTT. It yields the protein CAISERITGELFF. This rearrangement joins TRBV10-3 to TRBJ2-2; no clear D. Germline CDR1 and CDR2: ENHRY and SYGVKD. CDR3 length equals 13 residues. V lost 3 bases, J lost 4 bases, and 6 bases lay in between.

In its sample, this clonotype was seen many times. V is TRBV7-9 and J is TRBJ2-3, with D possibly being TRBD2 (5 bases). The CDR3 has 15 residues. The V gene's germline CDR1 is SEHNR and CDR2 FQNEAQ (reference sequence). V dropped 3 bases and J dropped 2 bases, with 12 bases sitting between them. CDR3 DNA sequence: TGTGCCAGCAGCTTGCTGGGGAGAGACACAGATACGCAGTATTTT. It is translated as CASSLLGRDTDTQYF.

The chain is built from TRBV27 and TRBJ1-2, with TRBD1 matching over 7 bases. From germline, CDR1 is MNHEY and CDR2 SMNVEV (reference sequence). The CDR3 sequence is 14 residues long. Trimming cost V 2 bases and J 8 bases; bases outside gene matches: 8. This CDR3 is CASSLSAGGRGYTF. In DNA, the CDR3 is TGTGCCAGCAGTTTAAGTGCAGGGGGAAGGGGCTACACCTTC.

This clonotype was seen at least ten times. This CDR3 is CASSWAGMGGTEAFF. DNA of the CDR3: TGTGCCAGCAGTTGGGCGGGGATGGGGGGCACTGAAGCTTTCTTT. The chain joins TRBV12-3 or TRBV12-4 to TRBJ1-1; maybe TRBD1 (5 bases). V gave up 4 bases and J gave up 4 bases, with 16 bases separating them. This CDR3 contains 15 residues.

The chain combines TRBV7-8 with TRBJ2-2; TRBD2 might be the D (6 bases). Trimming took off 5 bases at V and 6 bases at J, with 19 bases between the two ends. CDR1 is SGHVS and CDR2 is FQNEAQ in the germline V gene. This CDR3 has 16 amino acids. This CDR3 is CASSPRLVVAAGELFF. The CDR3 nucleotides are TGTGCCAGCAGCCCAAGACTAGTTGTTGCCGCCGGGGAGCTGTTTTTT. The full variable domain, completed using reference TRBV7-8 and TRBJ2-2, is GAGVSQSPRYKVAKRGQDVALRCDPISGHVSLFWYQQALGQGPEFLTYFQNEAQLDKSGLPSDRFFAERPEGSVSTLKIQRTQQEDSAVYLCASSPRLVVAAGELFFGEGSRLTVL.

V gene TRBV28 combines with J gene TRBJ1-1, with D perhaps matching TRBD1 (6 bases). CDR1 and CDR2 from the germline V gene are MDHEN and SYDVKM. CDR3 length: 15 residues. V lost 2 bases to trimming and J lost 10 bases, with 20 bases between them. CDR3: CASSLPSGTKIRAFF. The DNA for the CDR3 is TGTGCCAGCAGTTTACCATCAGGGACAAAGATCAGAGCTTTCTTT.

This clonotype was detected ten times or more. V is TRBV7-9 and J is TRBJ2-1; TRBD2 matches 7 bases. The CDR3 sequence is 15 residues long. Losses at the gene ends were 4 bases for V and 0 bases for J; bases not matched to a gene: 3. Germline-derived CDR1 and CDR2 are SEHNR and FQNEAQ (reference sequence). The CDR3 region has the DNA TGTGCCAGCAGCTCTAGCGGCACCTCCTACAATGAGCAGTTCTTC. Protein product: CASSSSGTSYNEQFF. Supplemented by reference TRBV7-9 and TRBJ2-1, the full variable domain reads DTGVSQNPRHKITKRGQNVTFRCDPISEHNRLYWYRQTLGQGPEFLTYFQNEAQLEKSRLLSDRFSAERPKGSFSTLEIQRTEQGDSAMYLCASSSSGTSYNEQFFGPGTRLTVL.

With regard to this clonotype: A much larger clone lies a single base off, so this may be a read error. V is TRBV25-1 and J is TRBJ2-1; 9 bases fit TRBD1. This CDR3 spans 15 amino acids. V lost 3 bases and J lost 8; bases outside the gene matches: 8. Looked up from germline, CDR1 is MGHDK and CDR2 is SYGVNS. The CDR3 here is CASSDLTGGADEQFF. For the CDR3, the DNA is TGTGCCAGCAGTGATCTGACAGGGGGAGCAGATGAGCAGTTCTTC.

CDR3 amino acids: CASSPFLNEKLFF. CDR3 nucleotides: TGTGCCAGCAGCCCCTTCCTGAATGAAAAACTGTTTTTT. This sequence joins TRBV7-2 and TRBJ1-4; D is uncertain. This CDR3 region has 13 residues. Trimming stripped 5 bases from V and 5 bases from J, with 9 bases between. Germline V gives CDR1 SGHTA, CDR2 FQGNSA.

The sample holds a few counts of this clonotype. CDR3 sequence reads: CASSRGWGETQYF. CDR3 in DNA: TGTGCCAGCTCGAGGGGCTGGGGAGAGACCCAGTACTTC. The rearrangement uses TRBV6-2 or TRBV6-3 and TRBJ2-5; either TRBD1 or TRBD2 may supply D (5 bases each). Germline V gene data show CDR1 as MNHEY and CDR2 as SVGEGT. CDR3 length: 13 amino acids. V dropped 8 bases and J dropped 4 bases, with 14 bases sitting between them.

The chain carries TRBV6-2 or TRBV6-3 and TRBJ1-2; 8 positions match TRBD1. Germline loops: CDR1 MNHEY, CDR2 SVGEGT. V trimming: 5 bases; J trimming: 0 bases; junction bases outside the gene matches: 8. The CDR3 contains 16 residues. CDR3 sequence reads: CASSDPGQDTNYGYTF. CDR3 nucleotide sequence: TGTGCCAGCAGTGACCCGGGACAGGATACTAACTATGGCTACACCTTC.

This clonotype was counted ten times or more. The chain couples TRBV3-1 to TRBJ2-5; a weak D match, TRBD1 (5 bases). Trimming pared 0 bases from V and 0 bases from J, leaving 8 bases between. CDR3 size: 15 residues. Germline-derived CDR1 and CDR2 are LGHDT and YNNKEL (reference sequence). The CDR3 here is CASSQETAYQETQYF. The CDR3 DNA is TGTGCCAGCAGCCAAGAGACAGCGTACCAAGAGACCCAGTACTTC.

This clonotype was counted between two and nine times. V and J are TRBV11-2 and TRBJ2-3, with a weak D call TRBD1 (5 bases). The V gene lost 6 bases and the J gene lost 2 bases, with 9 bases spanning the gap. CDR3 length equals 13 residues. The V gene's germline CDR1 is SGHAT and CDR2 FQNNGV. CDR3 DNA: TGTGCCAGCAGTGACAGTCACACAGATACGCAGTATTTT. It codes for CASSDSHTDTQYF. Based on the CDR3 plus reference TRBV11-2 and TRBJ2-3, the full variable domain is EAGVAQSPRYKIIEKRQSVAFWCNPISGHATLYWYQQILGQGPKLLIQFQNNGVVDDSQLPKDRFSAERLKGVDSTLKIQPAKLEDSAVYLCASSDSHTDTQYFGPGTRLTVL.

CDR3 sequence: CASSRQGLAGGVPRETQYF. In DNA form, the CDR3 reads TGCGCCAGCAGCCGACAGGGACTAGCGGGAGGAGTCCCAAGGGAGACCCAGTACTTC. This chain uses TRBV5-1 with TRBJ2-5; 15 bases fit TRBD2. CDR1 and CDR2 (germline): SGHRS, YFSETQ. The V gene end was trimmed by 4 bases and the J gene end by 5 bases; junction bases not matched to a gene: 15. The CDR3 runs 19 residues.

In its sample, this clonotype was seen many times. The CDR3 DNA follows: TGTGCCAGCAGTTACTCGGGGCAGGGCCCCATGAACACTGAAGCTTTCTTT. Its translation: CASSYSGQGPMNTEAFF. The genes are TRBV6-6 and TRBJ1-1; D may be TRBD1 (5 bases). The germline gives CDR1 MNHNY, CDR2 SVGAGI (reference sequence). The CDR3 extends over 17 amino acids. Trimming cost V 0 bases and J 0 bases, with 14 bases left between them.

As to this clonotype: A much larger clone differs from this one at a single base, so this may be a read error. The J gene is TRBJ1-6, the V gene TRBV12-3 or TRBV12-4; D is possibly TRBD1 (5 bases). This CDR3 has 13 residues. Trimming cost V 5 bases and J 13 bases, with 15 bases left between them. The CDR3 here is CASSAVEGLPLHF. The CDR3 DNA sequence: TGTGCCAGCAGTGCCGTGGAGGGACTCCCCCTCCACTTT.

This clonotype came up many times. The chain combines TRBV6-2 or TRBV6-3 with TRBJ1-5; TRBD1 might be the D (6 bases). Germline CDR1 reads MNHEY; CDR2 reads SVGEGT. This CDR3 comprises 17 residues. Deletions cut 0 bases from V and 0 bases from J, with 12 bases between. CDR3 in DNA: TGTGCCAGCAGTTACTCATCTGGACAGTTTAGCAATCAGCCCCAGCATTTT. Its translation is CASSYSSGQFSNQPQHF.

In this sample, this clonotype turned up many times. The V and J genes are TRBV11-2 and TRBJ1-1, with 7 bases fitting TRBD1. With 5 bases clipped from V and 4 bases from J, the junction kept 10 bases outside the gene matches. Germline V gives CDR1 SGHAT, CDR2 FQNNGV. The length of the CDR3 is 15 residues. CDR3 nucleotide sequence: TGTGCCAGCAGCGCCAGGGGGGCTCTTTCCACTGAAGCTTTCTTT. It codes for CASSARGALSTEAFF.

This clonotype was counted many times. The chain combines TRBV20-1 with TRBJ2-1; the match to TRBD2 covers 11 bases. This CDR3 region has 15 residues. Trimming at V came to 6 bases and at J to 4 bases, leaving 8 bases not matched to a gene. Germline V gene data show CDR1 as DFQATT and CDR2 as SNEGSKA (reference sequence). The CDR3 sequence: CSALAGTSGYNEQFF. The CDR3, as DNA: TGCAGTGCCCTAGCCGGGACTAGCGGTTACAATGAGCAGTTCTTC.

Worth noting for this clonotype: With only one base between it and a far larger clone, this is likely a read error. The CDR3 region is CASGWGSYEQYF. CDR3 coding DNA: TGTGCCAGCGGCTGGGGCTCCTACGAGCAGTACTTC. The rearrangement links TRBV27 to TRBJ2-7; D not resolved. The CDR3 has 12 residues. Per germline, CDR1 MNHEY and CDR2 SMNVEV (reference sequence). With 8 bases removed from V and 0 bases from J, the gap between germline ends came to 8 bases.

This clonotype appeared many times. The genes are TRBV7-2 and TRBJ2-4; the D is unclear. Trimming stripped 1 base from V and 3 bases from J, with 7 bases between. The CDR3 is 14 amino acids. Looked up from germline, CDR1 is SGHTA and CDR2 is FQGNSA. The CDR3 coding sequence is TGTGCCAGCAGCTTAGGCCCCGTCAAAAACATTCAGTACTTC. Translating it yields CASSLGPVKNIQYF.

V gene TRBV7-2 combines with J gene TRBJ2-3; 10 positions match TRBD2. The length of the CDR3 is 17 residues. Trimming at V came to 2 bases and at J to 2 bases, leaving 7 bases not matched to a gene. The germline CDR1 and CDR2 sequences are SGHTA and FQGNSA. CDR3 loop: CASSLTQREGPTDTQYF. As DNA, the CDR3 is TGTGCCAGCAGCTTAACACAGCGGGAGGGCCCCACAGATACGCAGTATTTT.

This clonotype was found many times. At one boundary the junction diverges from the germline segment, which might be a read error. V is TRBV7-2 and J is TRBJ2-1; D not certain. There are 11 residues in the CDR3. From germline, CDR1 is SGHTA and CDR2 FQGNSA. The CDR3 region is CASSSDHIPHF. The CDR3 region has the DNA TGTGCCAGCAGCTCGGACCATATTCCCCACTTC.

This clonotype was seen at least ten times. This chain connects TRBV11-2 to TRBJ2-5; D not certain. The ends were cut back, 0 bases at V and 2 bases at J, with 10 bases in the middle. This CDR3 has 15 residues. Germline lookup yields CDR1 SGHAT and CDR2 FQNNGV. The CDR3 DNA is TGTGCCAGCAGCTTAGATACAACTACGCAAGAGACCCAGTACTTC. Translating it yields CASSLDTTTQETQYF.

As for this clonotype: Possible read error: a much larger clone is one base away. The CDR3 ends on some other residue instead of the conserved phenylalanine or tryptophan, so this is likely a read error. The chain uses TRBV7-9 and TRBJ2-1; D not certain. Germline loops: CDR1 SEHNR, CDR2 FQNEAQ (reference sequence). V was cut by 0 bases and J by 5 bases, with 11 bases left in between. This CDR3 has 15 residues. CDR3 in DNA: TGTGCCAGCAGCTTAGCATTGGGCATCCACAATGAGCAGTTCCTC. This codes for CASSLALGIHNEQFL.